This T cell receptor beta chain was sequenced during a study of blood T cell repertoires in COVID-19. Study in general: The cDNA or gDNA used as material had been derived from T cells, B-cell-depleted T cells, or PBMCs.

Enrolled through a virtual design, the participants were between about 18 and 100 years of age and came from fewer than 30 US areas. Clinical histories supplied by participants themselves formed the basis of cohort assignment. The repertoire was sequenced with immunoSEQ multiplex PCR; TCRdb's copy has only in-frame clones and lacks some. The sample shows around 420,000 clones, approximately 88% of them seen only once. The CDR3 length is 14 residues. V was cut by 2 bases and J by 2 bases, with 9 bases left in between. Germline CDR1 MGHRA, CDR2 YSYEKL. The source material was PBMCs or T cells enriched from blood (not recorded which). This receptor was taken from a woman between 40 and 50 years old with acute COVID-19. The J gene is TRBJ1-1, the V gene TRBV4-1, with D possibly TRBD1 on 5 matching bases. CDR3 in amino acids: CASSQLTANTEAFF. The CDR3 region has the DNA TGCGCCAGCAGCCAATTGACAGCAAACACTGAAGCTTTCTTT.